This T cell receptor beta chain was recovered during a study of blood T cell repertoires in COVID-19. Across the whole study: From the United States, Italy and Spain came samples of acute and convalescent COVID-19.

In the study's own analysis: Amplifying reference gene primers gave estimates of nucleated cell counts. Some clones are missing from TCRdb's copy, which holds only in-frame ones; the method was immunoSEQ multiplex PCR. From that table come the V and J calls and clone size; the DNA was used to work out D and trimming. Counted here are over 200,000 clones, roughly 87% occurring once; the ten biggest clones make up approximately 12%. This CDR3 contains 18 residues. The germline gives CDR1 SGHNT, CDR2 YENEEA. J gave up 1 base and V 5 bases, and 9 bases lay outside the gene matches. This clonotype originated in a young woman who had recovered from COVID-19. The sequencing input was peripheral blood. The chain is built from TRBV11-3 and TRBJ2-6, with 9 bases lining up with TRBD1. The CDR3 sequence is CASSPGTGKMSGANVLTF. CDR3 sequence (DNA): TGTGCCAGCAGCCCCGGGACAGGGAAAATGTCTGGGGCCAACGTCCTGACTTTC.